The 26 T cell receptor beta chains given below trace back to one sample, sequenced in a study of cytomegalovirus exposure and HLA in healthy donors (TCRdb year 2017). The receptor library was made with the immunoSEQ multiplex PCR assay. For the multiplex PCR, a mixture combining 60 forward primers for TCR Vbeta segments and 13 reverse primers for TCR Jbeta segments was used. This immuneACCESS table, as held by TCRdb, lists in-frame sequences with V and J called but not all clones. Of the missing ones, under half trace to an unresolved V gene in checked studies; the others have no known cause. The sample includes 150,000 to 200,000 clones, with over 75% observed a single time. The ten largest clones capture about 3.4% of the sample. The sample taken for sequencing was PBMCs. Source of these receptors: a female donor in good health and CMV-seronegative.

The CDR3 loop is CASSPTLRGTGNEKLFF. CDR3 sequence (DNA): TGCGCCAGCAGCCCCACCCTCCGAGGGACAGGAAATGAAAAACTGTTTTTT. The chain has TRBV5-1 and TRBJ1-4; 8 positions agree with TRBD1. Germline V gene data show CDR1 as SGHRS and CDR2 as YFSETQ. This CDR3 has 17 amino acids. Trimming took 4 bases from V and 5 from J; bases not matched to a gene: 13. The variable domain in full, completed from reference TRBV5-1 and TRBJ1-4, reads KAGVTQTPRYLIKTRGQQVTLSCSPISGHRSVSWYQQTPGQGLQFLFEYFSETQRNKGNFPGRFSGRQFSNSRSEMNVSTLELGDSALYLCASSPTLRGTGNEKLFFGSGTQLSVL.

V and J are TRBV6-6 and TRBJ2-5; D may be TRBD2 (5 bases). The tail of the sequence fits TRBJ2-7 better, so the J call may be wrong. Per the germline V gene, CDR1 is MNHNY and CDR2 is SVGAGI (reference sequence). This CDR3 contains 14 residues. The CDR3 coding sequence is TGTGCCAGCAGTCATCGGACTGGAGCCCACGAGCAGTACTTC. This encodes CASSHRTGAHEQYF.

The chain recombines TRBV10-3 with TRBJ2-7; TRBD1 agrees at 10 bases. The CDR3 runs 13 residues. Germline V CDR1 and CDR2: ENHRY, SYGVKD. V was clipped by 3 bases and J by 7 bases; unmatched bases: 3. Written as DNA, the CDR3 is TGTGCCATCAGTGATGGGACAGGGGTAGAGCAGTACTTC. It encodes CAISDGTGVEQYF.

The chain links TRBV28 to TRBJ2-2; 8 bases fit TRBD2. The V gene's germline CDR1 is MDHEN and CDR2 SYDVKM. The CDR3 has 15 amino acids. J was trimmed by 5 bases and V by 7 bases; bases with no gene match: 9. CDR3 DNA sequence: TGTGCCAGCATTGAGGAGGGCGGGAGGACCGGGGAGCTGTTTTTT. It encodes CASIEEGGRTGELFF.

The rearrangement links TRBV6-6 to TRBJ2-1; 9 bases line up with TRBD2. CDR3 length: 14 residues. The junction had 4 bases not matched to a gene; V was cut back by 4 bases and J by 6 bases. Germline CDR1 and CDR2: MNHNY and SVGAGI (reference sequence). Here the CDR3 DNA reads TGTGCCAGCAGTTTAACTAGCGGGCTCAATGAGCAGTTCTTC. Encoded protein: CASSLTSGLNEQFF.

The chain combines TRBV29-1 with TRBJ1-1; TRBD1 matches 7 bases. V lost 8 bases to trimming and J lost 1 base; unmatched junction nucleotides: 7. The CDR3 is made up of 13 amino acids. Germline assignment: CDR1 SQVTM and CDR2 ANQGSEA. The CDR3 protein is CSTRQGGNTEAFF. For the CDR3, the DNA is TGCAGCACAAGACAGGGAGGGAACACTGAAGCTTTCTTT.

The V and J genes are TRBV20-1 and TRBJ1-2; no firm D call. Germline V gene sequence: CDR1 DFQATT, CDR2 SNEGSKA (reference sequence). The CDR3 loop spans 11 amino acids. Trimming left V 3 bases short and J 3 bases short, with 5 bases between. In nucleotides, the CDR3 is TGCAGTGCTAGGGGAGACTATGGCTACACCTTC. It codes for CSARGDYGYTF.

This chain connects TRBV5-1 to TRBJ2-1; D is possibly TRBD2 (7 bases). The CDR3 length is 13 residues. Trimming left V 7 bases short and J 6 bases short, with 14 bases between. Germline CDR1 is SGHRS and CDR2 is YFSETQ. Here the CDR3 reads CASEVGGGNEQFF. As DNA, the CDR3 is TGCGCCAGCGAGGTGGGAGGGGGCAATGAGCAGTTCTTC.

The chain combines TRBV29-1 with TRBJ1-1, with D tentatively TRBD1 (5 bases). The CDR3 consists of 14 residues. Trimming took off 7 bases at V and 5 bases at J, with 20 bases between the two ends. Looked up from germline, CDR1 is SQVTM and CDR2 is ANQGSEA. CDR3 DNA: TGCAGCGCCAGAAAGACAAACCGGGGGACTGAAGCTTTCTTT. Encoded protein: CSARKTNRGTEAFF.

The chain combines TRBV7-2 with TRBJ1-1; D remains unclear. The germline V and J ends were trimmed by 3 bases and 0 bases, with 8 bases remaining between them. Germline CDR1 SGHTA, CDR2 FQGNSA. CDR3 length: 14 residues. The CDR3 coding sequence is TGTGCCAGCAGCTTTTCGGGGATGAACACTGAAGCTTTCTTT. It codes for CASSFSGMNTEAFF.

The J gene is TRBJ2-5, the V gene TRBV13, with 9 bases aligning to TRBD2. V shed 2 bases, J shed 5 bases, and the junction held 9 bases outside the gene matches. The CDR3 contains 16 residues. CDR1 is PRHDT and CDR2 is FYEKMQ in the germline V gene (reference sequence). The CDR3 is CASSLKVAGVGETQYF. The CDR3 coding sequence is TGTGCCAGCAGCTTAAAGGTAGCGGGAGTCGGGGAGACCCAGTACTTC. Drawing the rest from reference TRBV13 and TRBJ2-5, the complete variable domain is AAGVIQSPRHLIKEKRETATLKCYPIPRHDTVYWYQQGPGQDPQFLISFYEKMQSDKGSIPDRFSAQQFSDYHSELNMSSLELGDSALYFCASSLKVAGVGETQYFGPGTRLLVL.

The CDR3 nucleotides are TGCGCCAGCAGCGGCCCGGGACAGGGGAAAACTGAAGCTTTCTTT. Its protein product is CASSGPGQGKTEAFF. The J gene is TRBJ1-1, the V gene TRBV10-1; 10 bases agree with TRBD1. With 6 bases clipped from V and 5 bases from J, the junction kept 9 bases outside the gene matches. CDR1 and CDR2 (germline): WNHNN, SYGVQD (reference sequence). CDR3 size: 15 residues.

The chain recombines TRBV9 with TRBJ1-3; maybe TRBD1 (5 bases). V was clipped by 4 bases and J by 4 bases, with 18 bases between them. Germline V lookup: CDR1 SGDLS, CDR2 YYNGEE. This CDR3 is 16 amino acids long. This chain's CDR3 is CASSPRQGDYGNTIYF. CDR3 coding DNA: TGTGCCAGCAGCCCCCGCCAGGGTGATTACGGAAACACCATATATTTT.

This rearrangement joins TRBV7-3 to TRBJ2-7; no clear D. CDR1 and CDR2 from the germline V gene are SGHTA and FQGTGA. CDR3 size: 16 residues. The V and J ends lost 1 base and 5 bases respectively, with 18 bases between them. CDR3 protein: CASSLKPDGRVHEQYF. CDR3 sequence (DNA): TGTGCCAGCAGCTTAAAGCCCGATGGGCGAGTACACGAGCAGTACTTC. Based on the CDR3 plus reference TRBV7-3 and TRBJ2-7, the full variable domain is GAGVSQTPSNKVTEKGKYVELRCDPISGHTALYWYRQSLGQGPEFLIYFQGTGAADDSGLPNDRFFAVRPEGSVSTLKIQRTERGDSAVYLCASSLKPDGRVHEQYFGPGTRLTVT.

J is TRBJ2-2 and V is TRBV7-9; D remains ambiguous. This CDR3 spans 14 amino acids. Trimming took off 2 bases at V and 0 bases at J, with 4 bases between the two ends. Germline V CDR1 and CDR2: SEHNR, FQNEAQ (reference sequence). The CDR3 here is CASSLTPNTGELFF. The CDR3 DNA reads as TGTGCCAGCAGCTTAACACCGAACACCGGGGAGCTGTTTTTT.

The chain recombines TRBV5-1 with TRBJ2-5, with 7 bases fitting TRBD2. The V segment lost 6 bases and the J segment 4 bases; nucleotides outside the gene matches: 6. The germline V gene encodes CDR1 SGHRS and CDR2 YFSETQ. This CDR3 spans 13 amino acids. CDR3 coding DNA: TGCGCCAGCATGGTGGGGGGGACAGAGACCCAGTACTTC. Translated, it gives CASMVGGTETQYF.

Comments on this clone: One end of the junction varies from germline; a read error may be responsible. Other DNA sequences within the sample encode an identical CDR3. The chain employs TRBV7-7 and TRBJ2-5; a weak D match, TRBD1 (5 bases). Germline V gene sequence: CDR1 SSHAT, CDR2 FNYEAQ (reference sequence). CDR3 length equals 17 residues. The CDR3 DNA sequence: TGTGCTAGCAGCTTAGGTTTAAGGGGCGCCTACCCGGAGACCCAGTACTTC. It translates to CASSLGLRGAYPETQYF.

The chain carries TRBV5-6 and TRBJ1-5; D not certain. Germline lookup yields CDR1 SGHDT and CDR2 YYEEEE. The CDR3 totals 15 residues. V was pared by 1 base and J by 0 bases, with 8 bases between. The CDR3 sequence is CASSLSGYSNQPQHF. In DNA, the CDR3 is TGTGCCAGCAGCTTGTCAGGATATAGCAATCAGCCCCAGCATTTT.

This clone was recorded once. The CDR3 loop is CASSAPGFSGNTIYF. Here the CDR3 DNA reads TGTGCCAGCAGCGCCCCAGGGTTCTCCGGAAACACCATATATTTT. The V call is TRBV9, the J call TRBJ1-3, with D maybe TRBD1 (5 bases). Trimming cost V 3 bases and J 4 bases, with 14 bases left between them. The CDR3 has 15 residues. CDR1 is SGDLS, CDR2 YYNGEE, per germline. Together with reference TRBV9 and TRBJ1-3, the CDR3 gives the full variable domain: DSGVTQTPKHLITATGQRVTLRCSPRSGDLSVYWYQQSLDQGLQFLIQYYNGEERAKGNILERFSAQQFPDLHSELNLSSLELGDSALYFCASSAPGFSGNTIYFGEGSWLTVV.

V gene TRBV19 combines with J gene TRBJ1-1; D call uncertain. The CDR3 totals 15 residues. V dropped 7 bases and J dropped 1 base, with 16 bases sitting between them. Per germline, CDR1 LNHDA and CDR2 SQIVND (reference sequence). The CDR3 spells CASTQQMWANTEAFF. The CDR3 DNA is TGTGCCAGTACCCAACAAATGTGGGCGAACACTGAAGCTTTCTTT.

V and J are TRBV30 and TRBJ1-4; tentatively, D is TRBD1 (6 bases). Trimming took off 0 bases at V and 5 bases at J, with 16 bases between the two ends. The CDR3 runs 16 residues. Germline CDR1 GTSNPN, CDR2 SVGIG (reference sequence). The CDR3 sequence is CAWSVRTGTTNEKLFF. In DNA form, the CDR3 reads TGTGCCTGGAGTGTACGAACAGGGACTACAAATGAAAAACTGTTTTTT.

The genes are TRBV18 and TRBJ2-3, with TRBD2 identical over 7 bases. Trimming took 3 bases from V and 1 from J; bases not matched to a gene: 4. The CDR3 covers 15 residues. Germline-derived CDR1 and CDR2 are KGHSH and LQKENI. This chain's CDR3 is CASSPRLAGTDTQYF. The DNA for the CDR3 is TGTGCCAGCTCACCCCGTCTAGCGGGCACAGATACGCAGTATTTT.

V gene TRBV27 combines with J gene TRBJ2-7, with TRBD1 matching 7 bases. The CDR3 is 16 amino acids. Germline values: CDR1 MNHEY, CDR2 SMNVEV (reference sequence). After removal of 5 bases from V and 1 base from J, the junction contained 11 bases not matched to a gene. CDR3 bases: TGTGCCAGCAGTGGTTCTCGGACAGGATGGTCCTACGAGCAGTACTTC. The encoded protein is CASSGSRTGWSYEQYF.

This clone was observed a single time. V is TRBV5-1 and J is TRBJ2-7, with 10 bases aligning to TRBD1. CDR1 SGHRS and CDR2 YFSETQ come from the germline V gene. Losses at the gene ends were 4 bases for V and 0 bases for J; bases not matched to a gene: 7. The CDR3 totals 16 residues. The CDR3 reads CASSGDRGGGSYEQYF. CDR3 nucleotide sequence: TGCGCCAGCAGCGGGGACAGGGGAGGGGGCTCCTACGAGCAGTACTTC.

The V gene is TRBV9, the J gene TRBJ2-2; tentative D call: TRBD2 (5 bases). V lost 4 bases, J lost 5 bases, and 18 bases lay in between. The length of the CDR3 is 16 residues. Germline V gene sequence: CDR1 SGDLS, CDR2 YYNGEE. The CDR3 nucleotides read TGTGCCAGCAGCCCTCCCTACGGAGGCCCGACCGGGGAGCTGTTTTTT. Translated, it gives CASSPPYGGPTGELFF.

This clone was detected once. This rearrangement joins TRBV7-8 to TRBJ1-2; D unclear. CDR1 is SGHVS and CDR2 is FQNEAQ in the germline V gene. CDR3 length equals 14 residues. V was trimmed by 5 bases and J by 8 bases, leaving 18 bases between them. In nucleotides, the CDR3 is TGTGCCAGCAGCCAAACCCCCAGAAGTCAGGGCTACACCTTC. Its translation is CASSQTPRSQGYTF.